This T cell receptor (beta chain) was profiled in a study of circulating and synovial CD4+ cells in juvenile arthritis. The CDR3 consists of 17 residues. Profiling relied on immunoSEQ multiplex PCR, and the TCRdb table lists in-frame clones only, not all of them. Found here are 30,000 to 40,000 clones, nearly 95% of them singletons; the top ten hold 0.68%. The source is a human donor with juvenile idiopathic arthritis. J is TRBJ2-7 and V is TRBV21-1; TRBD2 was called by the table and not checked on the DNA. TRBV21-1 is termed a pseudogene. The sequencing input was CD4+ T cells from blood. CDR3 bases: TGTGCCAGCATCCTAGGTGGGCTAGCGGGAGCTGGCTACGAGCAGTACTTC. This sequence encodes CASILGGLAGAGYEQYF.